These T cell receptor beta chains were read from a single sample in a study of spatial heterogeneity in lung cancer. MiXCR was run by TCRdb on the 5' RACE reads, yielding one entry per CDR3 protein. This sample carries tens of thousands of distinct CDR3 sequences, 15% to 20% of them seen once, and the ten largest clones take around a fifth. This specimen was PBMCs, taken at follow-up. The receptors were sampled from a male donor with early-stage non-small cell lung cancer. Both conserved end residues are part of each CDR3. Fields, in order: V gene, J gene, clone size, D gene, CDR3 DNA, CDR3 protein. D genes are given only for firm matches. Clone size, where shown, is once, few, many, or a class for clones that have expanded.

V: TRBV24-1
J: TRBJ2-3
size: few
D: -
DNA: TGTGCCACCAGTAAGGTGGATACGCAGTATTTT
CDR3: CATSKVDTQYF

V: TRBV3-1
J: TRBJ2-5
size: -
D: TRBD2
DNA: TGTGCCAGCAGCCGCACGTCCGGGACTAGCGGGACTGTTCCTATGGAGACCCAGTACTTC
CDR3: CASSRTSGTSGTVPMETQYF

V: TRBV6-6
J: TRBJ2-1
size: few
D: -
DNA: TGTGCCAGCAGTTACGAAGGATACCAGTTCTTC
CDR3: CASSYEGYQFF

V: TRBV20-1
J: TRBJ2-3
size: -
D: TRBD2
DNA: TGCAGTGCAAGGACTAGCGGGATCCCCGATACGCAGTATTTT
CDR3: CSARTSGIPDTQYF

V: TRBV12-5
J: TRBJ2-5
size: -
D: TRBD1
DNA: TGTGCTAGTGGTCAGGGGACAGAAGAGACCCAGTACTTC
CDR3: CASGQGTEETQYF

V: TRBV7-2
J: TRBJ2-3
size: -
D: -
DNA: TGTGCCAGCAGCTTCGGCGGCCGGGGGTCAGATACGCAGTATTTT
CDR3: CASSFGGRGSDTQYF

V: TRBV12-3/TRBV12-4
J: TRBJ2-3
size: -
D: -
DNA: TGTGCCAGCAATCAGCAGCTGGGAGATACGCAGTATTTT
CDR3: CASNQQLGDTQYF

V: TRBV11-2
J: TRBJ2-2
size: many
D: -
DNA: TGTGCCAGCAGCTTTCAGAACACCGGGGAGCTGTTTTTT
CDR3: CASSFQNTGELFF

V: TRBV2
J: TRBJ2-1
size: many
D: -
DNA: TGTGCCAGCATACCCCGTGAACTAGTAACGGTGAATGAGCAGTTCTTC
CDR3: CASIPRELVTVNEQFF

V: TRBV6-5
J: TRBJ1-5
size: many
D: -
DNA: TGTGCCAGCAGTTACGATAGCAATCAGCCCCAGCATTTT
CDR3: CASSYDSNQPQHF

V: TRBV10-3
J: TRBJ2-1
size: -
D: TRBD2
DNA: TGTGCCATCAGTGAAGACCTAGCGGGAGTTGAGCAGTTCTTC
CDR3: CAISEDLAGVEQFF

V: TRBV2
J: TRBJ2-2
size: -
D: -
DNA: TGTGCCAGCAGTTTCCGGGAGACCACCGGGGAGCTGTTTTTT
CDR3: CASSFRETTGELFF

V: TRBV6-6
J: TRBJ2-1
size: -
D: TRBD2
DNA: TGTGCCAGCAGTTACTCGATTAGCGGGGGCTCCAATGAGCAGTTCTTC
CDR3: CASSYSISGGSNEQFF

V: TRBV20-1
J: TRBJ2-7
size: -
D: -
DNA: TGCAGTGCCCGTGAACAGTTTCGCGAGCAGTACTTC
CDR3: CSAREQFREQYF

V: TRBV7-6
J: TRBJ2-5
size: few
D: -
DNA: TGTGCCAGCAGCTTAGCAGGGTTAGAGACCCAGTACTTC
CDR3: CASSLAGLETQYF

V: TRBV5-8
J: TRBJ2-2
size: many
D: -
DNA: TGTGCCAGCGGATTGCGGAGGAACACCGGGGAGCTGTTTTTT
CDR3: CASGLRRNTGELFF

V: TRBV29-1
J: TRBJ2-7
size: -
D: TRBD1
DNA: TGCAGCGGGGGACAGACCTACGAGCAGTACTTC
CDR3: CSGGQTYEQYF

V: TRBV19
J: TRBJ2-3
size: many
D: -
DNA: TGTGCCAGTAGTCCTCTCAGGGAGGATACGCAGTATTTT
CDR3: CASSPLREDTQYF

V: TRBV2
J: TRBJ1-1
size: -
D: TRBD1
DNA: TGTGCCATGAGGGGACAGGGGGCCCCGAACACTGAAGCTTTCTTT
CDR3: CAMRGQGAPNTEAFF

V: TRBV12-3/TRBV12-4
J: TRBJ2-3
size: -
D: -
DNA: TGTGCCAGCACCCCCCGCGGCCGCACAGATACGCAGTATTTT
CDR3: CASTPRGRTDTQYF

V: TRBV7-8
J: TRBJ1-5
size: many
D: TRBD1
DNA: TGTGCCAGCAGCCCGGGACAGGGGTTAGGTCAGCCCCAGCATTTT
CDR3: CASSPGQGLGQPQHF

V: TRBV20-1
J: TRBJ2-3
size: -
D: TRBD2
DNA: TGCAGTGCTAGAGTTCCTAGCGGGGGGACCAATACGCAGTATTTT
CDR3: CSARVPSGGTNTQYF

V: TRBV5-6
J: TRBJ1-2
size: few
D: TRBD1
DNA: TGTGCCAGCAGCTTGGTACAGGGGAATGGCTACACCTTC
CDR3: CASSLVQGNGYTF

V: TRBV28
J: TRBJ2-3
size: -
D: -
DNA: TGTGCCAGCAGCCTAGACGATACGCAGTATTTT
CDR3: CASSLDDTQYF

V: TRBV5-6
J: TRBJ2-1
size: few
D: -
DNA: TGTGCCAGCAGCTGGGCGGGACTCGACCGGGAAAGCTCCTACAATGAGCAGTTCTTC
CDR3: CASSWAGLDRESSYNEQFF

V: TRBV7-3
J: TRBJ2-2
size: many
D: -
DNA: TGTGCCAGCAGCTTAATGCGGGACACCGGGGAGCTGTTTTTT
CDR3: CASSLMRDTGELFF

V: TRBV6-1
J: TRBJ2-4
size: many
D: TRBD2
DNA: TGTGCCAGCAAAGAGACTAGCGGGAGGAAAAACATTCAGTACTTC
CDR3: CASKETSGRKNIQYF

V: TRBV27
J: TRBJ2-7
size: -
D: TRBD1
DNA: TGTGCCAGCAGTTTTCTGGGACAGGGGACTAAGCAGTACTTC
CDR3: CASSFLGQGTKQYF

V: TRBV12-5
J: TRBJ2-2
size: -
D: -
DNA: TGTGCTAGTGGTTTGGGAAGAATCGGCACCGGGGAGCTGTTTTTT
CDR3: CASGLGRIGTGELFF

V: TRBV30
J: TRBJ2-3
size: few
D: -
DNA: TGTGCCTGGAGGTCTAGCGGCACAGATACGCAGTATTTT
CDR3: CAWRSSGTDTQYF

V: TRBV2
J: TRBJ1-1
size: many
D: TRBD1
DNA: TGTGCCAGCGCCAGACAGGGGAACACTGAAGCTTTCTTT
CDR3: CASARQGNTEAFF

V: TRBV24-1
J: TRBJ1-2
size: many
D: -
DNA: TGTGCCACCAGTGCCTGGGAAGGACGTGGCTACACCTTC
CDR3: CATSAWEGRGYTF

V: TRBV18
J: TRBJ2-3
size: few
D: -
DNA: TGTGCCAGCTCACCACAGAGTCCCGGCCCAGATACGCAGTATTTT
CDR3: CASSPQSPGPDTQYF

V: TRBV5-6
J: TRBJ2-3
size: -
D: -
DNA: TGTGCCAGCAGCTTGTCGGGGGCATCAGATACGCAGTATTTT
CDR3: CASSLSGASDTQYF

V: TRBV5-1
J: TRBJ2-7
size: -
D: -
DNA: TGCGCCAGCAGCATTAGCGGAGACTCCTACGAGCAGTACTTC
CDR3: CASSISGDSYEQYF

V: TRBV10-3
J: TRBJ1-5
size: many
D: -
DNA: TGTGCCATCCGAAAAAACTATACTCAGCCCCAGCATTTT
CDR3: CAIRKNYTQPQHF

V: TRBV11-2
J: TRBJ2-2
size: few
D: TRBD2
DNA: TGTGCCAGCAGCTCACTAGCGGGGGTGAACACCGGGGAGCTGTTTTTT
CDR3: CASSSLAGVNTGELFF

V: TRBV30
J: TRBJ1-3
size: -
D: -
DNA: TGTGCCTGGAGTATCGGGGAACTAGTAAACACCATATATTTT
CDR3: CAWSIGELVNTIYF

V: TRBV29-1
J: TRBJ1-4
size: few
D: -
DNA: TGCAGCGTTGATAGCGGTGAAAAACTGTTTTTT
CDR3: CSVDSGEKLFF

V: TRBV12-3/TRBV12-4
J: TRBJ2-2
size: few
D: TRBD2
DNA: TGTGCCAGCAGTCGGACTAGCGGGACCGGGGAGCTGTTTTTT
CDR3: CASSRTSGTGELFF

V: TRBV14
J: TRBJ2-1
size: few
D: -
DNA: TGTGCCAGCAGCCACCCATACCGAGGAAGGGACACGGTATTCTACAATGAGCAGTTCTTC
CDR3: CASSHPYRGRDTVFYNEQFF

V: TRBV20-1
J: TRBJ2-1
size: -
D: TRBD2
DNA: TGCAGTGCTAGCCCCATGCTGACGGGACTAGCGGACAATGAGCAGTTCTTC
CDR3: CSASPMLTGLADNEQFF

V: TRBV5-4
J: TRBJ1-5
size: few
D: -
DNA: TGTGCCAGCAGCTTCGACAGGAATCAGCCCCAGCATTTT
CDR3: CASSFDRNQPQHF

V: TRBV20-1
J: TRBJ2-1
size: few
D: -
DNA: TGCAGTGCTAGTTTTATCGGGAGCGGAAATAAGCAGTTCTTC
CDR3: CSASFIGSGNKQFF

V: TRBV19
J: TRBJ1-1
size: -
D: -
DNA: TGTGCCAGTAGCCCCGAGACAGAGAACACTGAAGCTTTCTTT
CDR3: CASSPETENTEAFF

V: TRBV3-1
J: TRBJ2-5
size: -
D: -
DNA: TGTGCCAGCAGCCAAGATATGAAGACCCAGTACTTC
CDR3: CASSQDMKTQYF

V: TRBV12-3/TRBV12-4
J: TRBJ1-5
size: few
D: -
DNA: TGTGCCAGCAGTTTAGTGGCGTCGCGGCAGCCCCAGCATTTT
CDR3: CASSLVASRQPQHF

V: TRBV3-1
J: TRBJ2-4
size: -
D: -
DNA: TGTGCCAGCAGCCAAGATACAGGGTATCGCATTCAGTACTTC
CDR3: CASSQDTGYRIQYF

V: TRBV5-6
J: TRBJ1-3
size: -
D: -
DNA: TGTGCCAGCAGCTTCGGTCTAACTTCTGGAAACACCATATATTTT
CDR3: CASSFGLTSGNTIYF